Reported below is one T cell receptor (beta chain). Its antigen is currently unknown. V was shortened by 0 bases and J by 2 bases, with 8 bases between the two germline ends. The germline V gene encodes CDR1 LGHNA and CDR2 YSLEER. This CDR3 has 14 amino acids. This record comes from a study of shared clonotypes between healthy human individuals. The study, taken as a whole, reports: Rarefaction showed that sequencing of sorted subsets was incomplete (despite large depth). Non-shared clonotypes displayed generation probabilities falling below those of clonotypes present in all four donors.

This table comes from immunoSEQ multiplex PCR, and its TCRdb copy is limited to in-frame clones, with some not included. The profile shows some 2.1 million clones, over 85% of them singletons. The study drew all its donors from Caucasian adults living in Nashville, Tennessee. Into CD45RA+ naive and CD45RA-negative memory subsets, the CD4+ cells were split. The sequence was collected from a man between 18 and 29 years old in good health. Source material: naive CD4+ T cells sorted from blood. Subset specified: CD45RA+ positively selected. The rearrangement links TRBV4-3 to TRBJ2-7, with a weak D call TRBD2 (5 bases). The DNA for the CDR3 is TGCGCCAGCAGCCAAGATGAGGGTCCCTACGAGCAGTACTTC. Translated, it gives CASSQDEGPYEQYF.